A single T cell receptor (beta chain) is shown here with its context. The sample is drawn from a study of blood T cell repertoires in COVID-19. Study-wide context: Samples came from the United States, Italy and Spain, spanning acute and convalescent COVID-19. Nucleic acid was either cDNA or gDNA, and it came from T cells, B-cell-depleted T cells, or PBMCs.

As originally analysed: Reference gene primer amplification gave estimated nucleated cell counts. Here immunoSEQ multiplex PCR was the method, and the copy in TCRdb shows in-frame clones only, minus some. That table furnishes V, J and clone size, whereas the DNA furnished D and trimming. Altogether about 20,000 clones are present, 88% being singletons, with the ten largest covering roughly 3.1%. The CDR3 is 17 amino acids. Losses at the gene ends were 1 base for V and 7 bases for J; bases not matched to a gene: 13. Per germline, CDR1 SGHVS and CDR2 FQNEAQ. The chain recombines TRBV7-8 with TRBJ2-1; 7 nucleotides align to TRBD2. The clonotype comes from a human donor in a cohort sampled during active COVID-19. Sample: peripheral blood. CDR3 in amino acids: CASSLGWGGNRLNEQFF. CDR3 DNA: TGTGCCAGCAGCTTAGGATGGGGGGGAAATAGGCTAAATGAGCAGTTCTTC.